The present TCR beta chain was sequenced within a study of blood T cell repertoires in COVID-19. This clone was seen a single time. Generated by immunoSEQ multiplex PCR, the TCRdb table keeps only in-frame clones and is missing some. Of around 100,000 clones in the sample, roughly 88% are singletons; the top ten hold roughly 4.6%. V shed 2 bases and J shed 1 base, with 6 bases lying between them. Germline CDR1 GTSNPN, CDR2 SVGIG (reference sequence). The CDR3 loop spans 13 amino acids. This receptor was obtained from a human donor in a cohort sampled during active COVID-19. The chain joins TRBV30 to TRBJ1-5; D not certain. Sequenced input: peripheral blood. CDR3 in DNA: TGTGCCTGGAGTTATCTGAGCAATCAGCCCCAGCATTTT. Protein product: CAWSYLSNQPQHF.